This T cell receptor (beta chain) came from a study of T cells in Graves' hyperthyroidism and ophthalmopathy. Amplified TCR beta CDR3 regions came from RNA transcripts. Researchers ran a first-round RT-PCR on the TCR CDR3 using the HTBI primer set. Each CDR3 protein gets one entry after TCRdb re-called the multiplex PCR reads with MiXCR. The data show about 620,000 distinct CDR3 sequences, around 15% seen once. This clonotype came up many times. The antigen is undetermined. Notes on the study in general: Blood shared most expanded thyroid clonotypes above 0.001.

Uncontrolled infections, other autoimmune diseases, pregnancy or lactation led to exclusion of patients. Trimming stripped 6 bases from V and 1 base from J, with 13 bases between. This CDR3 is 15 amino acids long. Sequencing was done on a sample of blood. This receptor was identified in a woman aged 25 to 45 with Graves' hyperthyroidism. This chain links TRBV12-3 or TRBV12-4 with TRBJ2-1, with unresolved D. The CDR3 region has the DNA TGTGCCAGCAGACCCGGAAGTAGGTCCTACAATGAGCAGTTCTTC. Protein: CASRPGSRSYNEQFF.